Presented here are 29 T cell receptor beta chains from one specimen sequenced in a study of technical replicates of blood from a handful of donors. Method: immunoSEQ multiplex PCR; TCRdb's copy keeps in-frame clones and lacks some. Among around 95,000 clones listed, approximately 94% were seen once. The sample comprised T cells isolated from PBMCs. These receptors originate from a human donor in good health.

The V gene is TRBV29-1, the J gene TRBJ1-1; D is unclear. Germline V CDR1 and CDR2: SQVTM, ANQGSEA. V shed 6 bases and J shed 1 base, with 15 bases lying between them. This CDR3 is 14 amino acids long. The CDR3 DNA reads as TGCAGCGTGGTTGGCCCAATCGAGAACACTGAAGCTTTCTTT. Amino acids: CSVVGPIENTEAFF. Full variable domain (rest looked up from reference TRBV29-1 and TRBJ1-1): SAVISQKPSRDICQRGTSLTIQCQVDSQVTMMFWYRQQPGQSLTLIATANQGSEATYESGFVIDKFPISRPNLTFSTLTVSNMSPEDSSIYLCSVVGPIENTEAFFGQGTRLTVV.

This clone was seen a handful of times. The rearrangement links TRBV6-5 to TRBJ1-1; no clear D gene. From germline, CDR1 is MNHEY and CDR2 SVGAGI. Trimming took off 5 bases at V and 4 bases at J, with 14 bases between the two ends. The CDR3 spans 14 residues. The CDR3, as DNA: TGTGCCAGCAGTCGGACGGGGAGGAGCACTGAAGCTTTCTTT. This encodes CASSRTGRSTEAFF.

Only one count was recorded for this clone. This chain uses TRBV18 with TRBJ2-2; TRBD2 agrees at 7 bases. CDR3 size: 20 residues. Germline CDR1 is KGHSH and CDR2 is LQKENI. After removal of 1 base from V and 4 bases from J, the junction contained 18 bases not matched to a gene. The CDR3 loop reads CASSPLSGGGGNVGTGELFF. As DNA, the CDR3 is TGTGCCAGCTCACCACTGTCCGGCGGCGGGGGTAATGTTGGCACCGGGGAGCTGTTTTTT.

The chain joins TRBV28 to TRBJ1-1; the D is unclear. This CDR3 is 13 amino acids long. V was trimmed by 11 bases and J by 6 bases, leaving 19 bases between them. From germline, CDR1 is MDHEN and CDR2 SYDVKM. CDR3 amino acids: CAARPARQAEAFF. In DNA form, the CDR3 reads TGTGCCGCACGCCCAGCACGACAAGCTGAAGCTTTCTTT.

The rearrangement links TRBV7-2 to TRBJ2-5, with D perhaps TRBD2 (5 bases). The CDR3 runs 14 residues. Trimming removed 0 bases from V and 5 bases from J, with 10 bases in between. Germline V gene lookup returns CDR1 SGHTA and CDR2 FQGNSA. CDR3 DNA sequence: TGTGCCAGCAGCTTAGCCGGACTGTGGGAGACCCAGTACTTC. Translating gives CASSLAGLWETQYF.

The chain employs TRBV5-8 and TRBJ1-6; 10 nucleotides line up with TRBD1. The CDR3 runs to 17 residues. With 1 base clipped from V and 10 bases from J, the junction kept 11 bases outside the gene matches. CDR1 SGHTS and CDR2 YDEGEE come from the germline V gene. The CDR3 spells CASSLIATGGEESPLHF. In DNA form, the CDR3 reads TGTGCCAGCAGCTTGATCGCGACAGGGGGCGAAGAGTCACCCCTCCACTTT.

This chain connects TRBV7-2 to TRBJ2-2; 7 nucleotides match TRBD1. V gave up 4 bases and J gave up 4 bases; unmatched junction bases: 15. This CDR3 spans 18 amino acids. Per germline, CDR1 SGHTA and CDR2 FQGNSA. Here the CDR3 reads CASSSFRGLGSGTGELFF. As DNA, the CDR3 is TGTGCCAGCAGCTCCTTTAGGGGGCTAGGATCAGGCACCGGGGAGCTGTTTTTT.

J is TRBJ1-2 and V is TRBV25-1, with TRBD1 identical over 11 bases. The CDR3 extends over 16 amino acids. The trim removed 4 bases at V and 4 bases at J, leaving 8 bases unmatched. In germline, CDR1 is MGHDK, CDR2 SYGVNS. The CDR3 region is CASSVPGTGGGYGYTF. CDR3 DNA: TGTGCCAGCAGTGTGCCCGGGACAGGGGGAGGCTATGGCTACACCTTC.

This chain joins TRBV19 and TRBJ1-4; unclear D gene. The CDR3 covers 16 residues. Germline CDR1 is LNHDA and CDR2 is SQIVND (reference sequence). The germline V and J ends were trimmed by 6 bases and 0 bases, with 14 bases remaining between them. The CDR3 reads CASSPSRVATNEKLFF. CDR3 sequence (DNA): TGTGCCAGTAGCCCCTCGCGGGTCGCAACTAATGAAAAACTGTTTTTT.

The chain employs TRBV5-1 and TRBJ1-4; D is unclear. CDR3 length: 12 residues. Trimming took off 4 bases at V and 5 bases at J, with 6 bases between the two ends. Per germline, CDR1 SGHRS and CDR2 YFSETQ. The CDR3, as DNA: TGCGCCAGCAGCGGCACGAATGAAAAACTGTTTTTT. As protein: CASSGTNEKLFF.

V gene TRBV11-2 combines with J gene TRBJ2-2, with 15 positions matching TRBD2. The CDR3 has 19 residues. V lost 2 bases to trimming and J lost 1 base; unmatched junction nucleotides: 5. CDR1 is SGHAT, CDR2 FQNNGV, per germline. CDR3 coding DNA: TGTGCCAGCAGCTTAATAGGGACTAGCGGGAGGCAGAACACCGGGGAGCTGTTTTTT. Encoded protein: CASSLIGTSGRQNTGELFF.

The J gene is TRBJ1-2, the V gene TRBV30; 9 bases match TRBD1. From germline, CDR1 is GTSNPN and CDR2 SVGIG (reference sequence). The V segment lost 0 bases and the J segment 7 bases; nucleotides outside the gene matches: 9. The CDR3 runs 15 residues. The CDR3 loop is CAWSVRTGDLRGYTF. The CDR3 DNA follows: TGTGCCTGGAGTGTACGGACAGGGGATCTTCGTGGCTACACCTTC.

This clone was detected only once. V gene TRBV30 combines with J gene TRBJ1-1; D is uncertain. In germline, CDR1 is GTSNPN, CDR2 SVGIG (reference sequence). The V end was cut by 4 bases, the J end by 4 bases, with 10 bases between. There are 12 residues in the CDR3. CDR3 DNA sequence: TGTGCCTGGAATGTGGGCAGCACTGAAGCTTTCTTT. Translation: CAWNVGSTEAFF.

Here the CDR3 DNA reads TGTGCCAGCAGCTCCACAGGGACTGAAGCTTTCTTT. Its protein product is CASSSTGTEAFF. The chain uses TRBV7-8 and TRBJ1-1; a possible D gene is TRBD1 (6 bases). Per the germline V gene, CDR1 is SGHVS and CDR2 is FQNEAQ. The CDR3 consists of 12 residues. Trimming took off 4 bases at V and 5 bases at J, with 8 bases between the two ends.

The chain employs TRBV28 and TRBJ1-5; D unclear. The germline gives CDR1 MDHEN, CDR2 SYDVKM. With 4 bases removed from V and 0 bases from J, the gap between germline ends came to 10 bases. The CDR3 covers 15 residues. The CDR3, as DNA: TGTGCCAGCAGTTCGGCGGAGTATAGCAATCAGCCCCAGCATTTT. Translated: CASSSAEYSNQPQHF.

This clone was observed once. This sequence joins TRBV6-4 and TRBJ2-3; a weak D match, TRBD1 (5 bases). In germline, CDR1 is MRHNA, CDR2 SNTAGT. CDR3 length: 14 amino acids. V was pared by 2 bases and J by 4 bases, with 10 bases between. CDR3 region: CASSDTPGPDTQYF. The CDR3 nucleotides are TGTGCCAGCAGTGACACCCCAGGGCCAGATACGCAGTATTTT.

This rearrangement joins TRBV5-5 to TRBJ1-2, with 11 bases lining up with TRBD1. This CDR3 is built from 17 residues. Germline CDR1 SGHKS, CDR2 YYEKEE (reference sequence). Unmatched junction bases numbered 16, after V lost 4 bases and J lost 8 bases. The CDR3: CASSPDRGRVGDLGYTF. CDR3 nucleotides: TGTGCCAGCAGCCCGGACAGGGGGCGGGTTGGGGACTTAGGCTACACCTTC.

In its sample, this clone was seen once. The chain uses TRBV27 and TRBJ2-7; a possible D gene is TRBD2 (6 bases). The CDR3 runs to 12 residues. Germline-derived CDR1 and CDR2 are MNHEY and SMNVEV (reference sequence). V lost 4 bases and J lost 7, with 11 bases in between. CDR3 in DNA: TGTGCCAGCAGTTCTCTGGCGGGGGAGCAGTACTTC. Translating it yields CASSSLAGEQYF.

The rearrangement uses TRBV6-1 and TRBJ1-4; D is undetermined. V lost 1 base and J lost 10, with 7 bases in between. The CDR3 loop spans 12 amino acids. CDR1 MNHNS and CDR2 SASEGT come from the germline V gene. The CDR3: CASSEDSGKLFF. CDR3 sequence (DNA): TGTGCCAGCAGTGAAGACTCTGGAAAACTGTTTTTT.

The CDR3 spells CASIFAATGDGEQFF. The CDR3 nucleotides read TGTGCCAGCATCTTCGCCGCTACAGGGGATGGTGAGCAGTTCTTC. The chain has TRBV7-9 and TRBJ2-1, with 7 bases matching TRBD1. After removal of 7 bases from V and 9 bases from J, the junction contained 15 bases not matched to a gene. CDR1 is SEHNR and CDR2 is FQNEAQ in the germline V gene (reference sequence). This CDR3 contains 15 residues.

This clone was seen once. The V and J genes are TRBV27 and TRBJ2-7; 9 bases fit TRBD1. The CDR3 is made up of 14 amino acids. V trimming: 5 bases; J trimming: 6 bases; junction bases outside the gene matches: 8. Per germline, CDR1 MNHEY and CDR2 SMNVEV (reference sequence). The CDR3 DNA is TGTGCCAGCAGTCAACCGGGACAGGGATCCGAGCAGTACTTC. Protein: CASSQPGQGSEQYF.

The chain joins TRBV14 to TRBJ1-4; the match to TRBD1 covers 10 bases. Per the germline V gene, CDR1 is SGHDN and CDR2 is FVKESK. The CDR3 is 17 amino acids. V lost 4 bases to trimming and J lost 2 bases; unmatched junction nucleotides: 7. The CDR3 loop reads CASSPYQGQGTNEKLFF. CDR3 nucleotide sequence: TGTGCCAGCAGCCCCTATCAGGGACAGGGGACTAATGAAAAACTGTTTTTT.

This chain connects TRBV7-9 to TRBJ2-2, with no clear D. Germline assignment: CDR1 SEHNR and CDR2 FQNEAQ (reference sequence). This CDR3 spans 13 amino acids. Trimming took off 3 bases at V and 4 bases at J, with 6 bases between the two ends. CDR3 in amino acids: CASSFGGTGELFF. The CDR3 region has the DNA TGTGCCAGCAGCTTCGGCGGCACCGGGGAGCTGTTTTTT.

The rearrangement joins TRBV6-5 to TRBJ1-5, with D tentatively TRBD1 (5 bases). Germline V lookup: CDR1 MNHEY, CDR2 SVGAGI. The CDR3 length is 14 residues. Trimming stripped 2 bases from V and 2 bases from J, with 7 bases between. In DNA, the CDR3 is TGTGCCAGCAGTTACGGGGCGGGCAATCAGCCCCAGCATTTT. Its protein is CASSYGAGNQPQHF.

This chain connects TRBV5-1 to TRBJ1-2; no firm D call. This CDR3 has 13 amino acids. The V end lost 4 bases, the J end lost 3 bases, and 10 bases lay between the germline ends. The germline V gene encodes CDR1 SGHRS and CDR2 YFSETQ. The CDR3 loop is CASSETLDYGYTF. The CDR3 DNA follows: TGCGCCAGCAGCGAGACACTAGACTATGGCTACACCTTC.

The rearrangement uses TRBV7-3 and TRBJ2-3; possible D gene TRBD2, 5 bases. The CDR3 is 16 residues long. Germline CDR1 is SGHTA and CDR2 is FQGTGA. Trimming removed 0 bases at V and 4 bases at J, with 14 bases between. The CDR3 DNA reads TGTGCCAGCAGCTTAACGGGCCCCGGGCGGGCAGATACGCAGTATTTT. Amino acid sequence: CASSLTGPGRADTQYF.

The J gene is TRBJ2-7, the V gene TRBV27, with TRBD1 matching over 9 bases. Losses at the gene ends were 5 bases for V and 4 bases for J; bases not matched to a gene: 6. The CDR3 runs to 14 residues. CDR1 and CDR2 from the germline V gene are MNHEY and SMNVEV (reference sequence). In DNA, the CDR3 is TGTGCCAGCAGTAACCGGGACAGGGAGTACGAGCAGTACTTC. It encodes CASSNRDREYEQYF.

The rearrangement uses TRBV7-9 and TRBJ1-4; 9 nucleotides agree with TRBD1. V was clipped by 5 bases and J by 6 bases; unmatched bases: 7. The CDR3 spans 15 residues. Germline-derived CDR1 and CDR2 are SEHNR and FQNEAQ (reference sequence). The CDR3 reads CASSPKDRGDEKLFF. The CDR3 DNA reads as TGTGCCAGCAGCCCGAAGGACAGGGGAGATGAAAAACTGTTTTTT.

V usage is TRBV6-1 and J usage is TRBJ2-7; D gene ambiguous. CDR3 size: 14 residues. CDR1 is MNHNS and CDR2 is SASEGT in the germline V gene. Trimming took 5 bases from V and 2 from J, leaving 13 bases between them. CDR3 coding DNA: TGTGCCAGCAGTCTGGTGACTGGCCCCTACGAGCAGTACTTC. The encoded protein is CASSLVTGPYEQYF.